This is a list of T cell receptor beta chains from one sample in a study of blood T cell repertoires in COVID-19. Assay used: immunoSEQ multiplex PCR; TCRdb lists only in-frame clones, some missing. This sample has roughly 110,000 clones, with roughly 81% found just once. The sample was peripheral blood. The source is a man aged 35-49 years with acute or convalescent COVID-19. Each CDR3 is given without its conserved first and last residue. The D gene is left open where the match is weak. Part of the rows lack a size; the others show once, few, many or a class for expanded clones.

size | D | J | V | CDR3
few | - | TRBJ1-6 | TRBV5-1 | ASSLVGWRQGESPLH
few | - | TRBJ1-6 | TRBV10-3 | AISVRVTDSPLH
- | TRBD1 | TRBJ2-7 | TRBV3-1/TRBV3-2 | ASSQETGGTYEQY
few | TRBD1 | TRBJ1-6 | TRBV11-2 | ASSWDRADSPLH
- | TRBD2 | TRBJ2-7 | TRBV11-1 | ASSQRGETGEQY
- | - | TRBJ2-2 | TRBV27 | ASSYAVTGELF
few | TRBD2 | TRBJ2-5 | TRBV3-1/TRBV3-2 | ASSQPGGTRGAQY
- | - | TRBJ1-2 | TRBV24-1 | ATNGGRGYT
- | TRBD1 | TRBJ1-4 | TRBV12-3/TRBV12-4 | ATQGQGNEKLF
- | - | TRBJ2-6 | TRBV7-2 | ASSLGPSGANVLT
- | TRBD2 | TRBJ2-3 | TRBV7-2 | ASSRLGLAGPPDTQY
few | TRBD1 | TRBJ2-7 | TRBV24-1 | ATSITGTENEQY
- | TRBD1 | TRBJ2-7 | TRBV27 | ASSTSRDSYEQY
- | TRBD1 | TRBJ2-2 | TRBV29-1 | SVEIISGTGVTGELF
- | TRBD2 | TRBJ2-2 | TRBV3-1/TRBV3-2 | ASSPRLVAGGPGELF
- | TRBD1 | TRBJ2-3 | TRBV19 | ASSDRGSGTDTQY
- | - | TRBJ2-6 | TRBV7-9 | ASSQKREVSGANVLT
few | - | TRBJ1-4 | TRBV4-1 | ASSQWRREKLF
- | - | TRBJ2-7 | TRBV7-3 | ASSPKEFSYEQY
- | - | TRBJ2-3 | TRBV7-9 | ASSIKGGASDTQY
- | - | TRBJ1-2 | TRBV12-3/TRBV12-4 | ASSPDRSYGYT